These 13 T cell receptor beta chains were all obtained from the same sample, sequenced in a study of blood T cell repertoires in COVID-19. The protocol was immunoSEQ multiplex PCR, while the TCRdb copy is restricted to in-frame clones and leaves out a portion. The sample contains 150,000 or so clones, over 75% of which appear only once. Sequencing was performed on PBMCs or T cells enriched from blood (not recorded which). The receptors shown here come from a woman aged 45-65 years who had recovered from COVID-19.

The chain has TRBV5-8 and TRBJ2-1; D perhaps matches TRBD1 (5 bases). The length of the CDR3 is 13 residues. Trimming cost V 4 bases and J 3 bases, with 8 bases left between them. CDR1 is SGHTS and CDR2 is YDEGEE in the germline V gene. CDR3 sequence: CASSLTDYNEQFF. The CDR3, as DNA: TGTGCCAGCAGCCTGACAGACTACAATGAGCAGTTCTTC.

The V gene is TRBV10-2, the J gene TRBJ1-6, with D possibly matching TRBD1 (5 bases). The CDR3 spans 14 residues. V was trimmed by 3 bases and J by 7 bases, leaving 10 bases between them. Germline V lookup: CDR1 WSHSY, CDR2 SAAADI. The CDR3 loop reads CASSETGSNSPLHF. In DNA form, the CDR3 reads TGCGCCAGCAGTGAAACAGGTTCGAATTCACCCCTCCACTTT.

In DNA form, the CDR3 reads TGTGCCATCAGGGGGATCGGGAAACCTGAAGCTTTCTTT. Translating it yields CAIRGIGKPEAFF. The rearrangement joins TRBV10-3 to TRBJ1-1; D remains ambiguous. V lost 6 bases and J 6 bases, leaving 14 bases between the germline ends. Germline CDR1 is ENHRY and CDR2 is SYGVKD. This CDR3 has 13 amino acids.

The chain employs TRBV7-8 and TRBJ2-5; the match to TRBD2 covers 7 bases. The CDR3 contains 16 residues. V dropped 3 bases and J dropped 5; count of bases not matched to a gene: 12. Germline-derived CDR1 and CDR2 are SGHVS and FQNEAQ. CDR3 sequence: CASSFRGGEASETQYF. The CDR3 DNA follows: TGTGCCAGCAGCTTCCGTGGGGGGGAGGCGAGTGAGACCCAGTACTTC.

The CDR3 DNA is TGTGCAAGTCGTCTGGGACAGGGGAGTGGTGGCTACACCTTC. This encodes CASRLGQGSGGYTF. The chain is built from TRBV12-2 and TRBJ1-2; the table's TRBD1 call for D was not verified on the DNA. TRBV12-2 is given as a pseudogene. CDR3 length: 14 residues.

This clone has more than one count but fewer than ten. This chain uses TRBV7-2 with TRBJ2-7; D may be TRBD2 (6 bases). The CDR3 contains 14 residues. Germline CDR1 is SGHTA and CDR2 is FQGNSA. V lost 5 bases to trimming and J lost 6 bases, with 17 bases between them. The CDR3 DNA follows: TGTGCCAGCAGCCAGGGACTTGGGAGAATCGAGCAGTACTTC. This gives the protein CASSQGLGRIEQYF.

The chain carries TRBV30 and TRBJ2-5, with unresolved D. CDR3 length equals 12 residues. Per germline, CDR1 GTSNPN and CDR2 SVGIG (reference sequence). V lost 0 bases and J 7 bases, leaving 9 bases between the germline ends. The CDR3 protein is CAWSVSSGTQYF. As DNA, the CDR3 is TGTGCCTGGAGTGTAAGCTCTGGGACCCAGTACTTC.

The V gene is TRBV7-2, the J gene TRBJ1-1; D gene unclear. V dropped 6 bases and J dropped 3 bases, with 11 bases sitting between them. The CDR3 runs 13 residues. Germline values: CDR1 SGHTA, CDR2 FQGNSA. CDR3 in DNA: TGTGCCAGCAGTATCCGGGGAGACACTGAAGCTTTCTTT. Amino acids: CASSIRGDTEAFF.

This clone has only one observation. The V gene is TRBV7-3, the J gene TRBJ2-2; 7 bases match TRBD1. Germline CDR1 is SGHTA and CDR2 is FQGTGA. The J segment lost 6 bases and the V segment lost 4 bases, leaving 8 bases of the junction unmatched. The CDR3 loop spans 15 amino acids. CDR3 DNA: TGTGCCAGCAGCTCCGTGGGACAGAGGCCCGGGGAGCTGTTTTTT. This sequence encodes CASSSVGQRPGELFF.

The rearrangement joins TRBV24-1 to TRBJ2-2; TRBD1 might be the D (5 bases). CDR1 and CDR2 from the germline V gene are KGHDR and SFDVKD. The CDR3 runs 18 residues. V was clipped by 3 bases and J by 1 base, with 17 bases between them. The CDR3 loop reads CATSDKGGWQGNTGELFF. In DNA, the CDR3 is TGTGCCACCAGTGATAAGGGTGGGTGGCAGGGGAACACCGGGGAGCTGTTTTTT.

This chain joins TRBV5-8 and TRBJ1-2; unclear D gene. The germline V gene encodes CDR1 SGHTS and CDR2 YDEGEE. Trimming shortened V by 2 bases and J by 8 bases, and 10 bases separated the two germline ends. CDR3 length: 12 amino acids. The CDR3 sequence: CASSFEGRGYTF. The CDR3 DNA reads as TGTGCCAGCAGCTTCGAGGGCCGGGGCTACACCTTC.

The rearrangement uses TRBV4-2 and TRBJ1-6, with D unclear. The CDR3 covers 17 residues. Per the germline V gene, CDR1 is LGHNA and CDR2 is YNFKEQ. V was clipped by 1 base and J by 2 bases, with 12 bases between them. CDR3 residues: CASSQVMGRTYNSPLHF. CDR3 bases: TGTGCCAGCAGCCAAGTTATGGGGAGGACCTATAATTCACCCCTCCACTTT.

The J gene is TRBJ2-7, the V gene TRBV19; 10 bases map to TRBD2. The V segment lost 5 bases and the J segment 7 bases; nucleotides outside the gene matches: 8. CDR1 LNHDA and CDR2 SQIVND come from the germline V gene (reference sequence). The CDR3 sequence is 14 residues long. CDR3 loop: CASSLAGGSEEQYF. CDR3 bases: TGTGCCAGTAGTTTAGCGGGGGGTTCGGAAGAGCAGTACTTC.